The sequence of this T cell receptor (beta chain) was determined in a study of T-cell memory formation after mild COVID-19. The wider study: Largely donor-specific sequence clusters came from a couple of donors. Study findings and constraints: Pre-infection memory held some responding clones, suggesting pre-existing cross-reactive T cells responded. The authors did not confirm SARS-CoV-2 specificity of second-wave clones peaking day 37.

This clonotype was detected once. Its cognate antigen is unknown. V lost 3 bases and J lost 3, with 10 bases in between. Germline V gene lookup returns CDR1 KGHDR and CDR2 SFDVKD. The CDR3 covers 14 residues. Constant-segment primers served in 5'RACE that generated TCR alpha and TCR beta cDNA libraries bearing sample barcodes and UMIs. TCRdb called the 5' RACE reads again in MiXCR, with one record for every CDR3 protein. The table records over 150,000 distinct CDR3 sequences, roughly 23% of them present only once. The chain recombines TRBV24-1 with TRBJ2-5; D perhaps matches TRBD2 (5 bases). Sequencing was done on a sample of PBMCs or a T cell subset sorted from them (not recorded which). The receptor was isolated from an adult woman who had mild COVID-19 (a few samples of this study predate the infection). Cell type and time point are not known. CDR3: CATSDTGSKETQYF. The CDR3 coding sequence is TGTGCCACCAGTGATACGGGATCCAAAGAGACCCAGTACTTC.